This paragraph covers one T cell receptor (beta chain) sequence. This sample is part of a study of blood T cell repertoires in COVID-19. Study as a whole: The United States, Italy and Spain supplied acute and convalescent COVID-19 samples.

Per the original data handling: Amplification from reference gene primers served as the basis for estimated nucleated cell counts. Some clones are missing from TCRdb's copy, which holds only in-frame ones; the method was immunoSEQ multiplex PCR. Clone size and V and J calls were adopted from that table, with D and trimming inferred from the DNA. The table shows 250,000 or so clones, with more than 85% occurring only once. Germline-derived CDR1 and CDR2 are SNHLY and FYNNEI. J was trimmed by 1 base and V by 1 base; bases with no gene match: 6. This CDR3 contains 17 residues. V and J are TRBV2 and TRBJ2-5; 10 bases are a match to TRBD2. This TCR was recovered from a woman aged 55-69 years with COVID-19, enrolled during active disease. The sample was peripheral blood. This chain's CDR3 is CASSEGPAGGGQETQYF. The CDR3 nucleotides read TGTGCCAGCAGTGAAGGGCCAGCGGGAGGGGGCCAAGAGACCCAGTACTTC.